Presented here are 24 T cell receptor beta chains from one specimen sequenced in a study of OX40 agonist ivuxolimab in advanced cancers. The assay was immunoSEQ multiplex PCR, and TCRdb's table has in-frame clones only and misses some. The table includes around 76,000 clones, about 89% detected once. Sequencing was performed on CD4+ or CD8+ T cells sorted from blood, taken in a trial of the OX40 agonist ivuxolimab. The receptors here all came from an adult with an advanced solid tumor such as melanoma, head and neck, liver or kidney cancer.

The CDR3, as DNA: TGTGCCAGCAGCGTAGGTCCCGGGACTAGCGGGTACGAGCAGTACTTC. Translated: CASSVGPGTSGYEQYF. This chain joins TRBV9 and TRBJ2-7; 12 bases agree with TRBD2. V lost 0 bases and J lost 4; bases outside the gene matches: 5. The CDR3 is 16 amino acids. The V gene's germline CDR1 is SGDLS and CDR2 YYNGEE.

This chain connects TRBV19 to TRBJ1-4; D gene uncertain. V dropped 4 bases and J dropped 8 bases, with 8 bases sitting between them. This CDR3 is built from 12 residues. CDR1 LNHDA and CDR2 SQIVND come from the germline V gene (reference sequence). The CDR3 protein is CASSTRGEKLFF. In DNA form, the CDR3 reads TGTGCCAGTAGTACCCGGGGAGAAAAACTGTTTTTT. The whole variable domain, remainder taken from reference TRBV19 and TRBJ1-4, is DGGITQSPKYLFRKEGQNVTLSCEQNLNHDAMYWYRQDPGQGLRLIYYSQIVNDFQKGDIAEGYSVSREKKESFPLTVTSAQKNPTAFYLCASSTRGEKLFFGSGTQLSVL.

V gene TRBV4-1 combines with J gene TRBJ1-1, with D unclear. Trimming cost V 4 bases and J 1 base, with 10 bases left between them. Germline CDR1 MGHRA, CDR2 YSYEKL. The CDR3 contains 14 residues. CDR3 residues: CASSPNRGNTEAFF. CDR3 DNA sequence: TGCGCCAGCAGCCCCAATCGGGGGAACACTGAAGCTTTCTTT.

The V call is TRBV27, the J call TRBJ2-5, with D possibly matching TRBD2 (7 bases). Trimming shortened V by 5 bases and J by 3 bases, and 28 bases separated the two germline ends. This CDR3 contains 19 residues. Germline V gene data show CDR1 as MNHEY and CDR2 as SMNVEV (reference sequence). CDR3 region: CASSPRAGGRGIRKETQYF. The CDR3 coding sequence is TGTGCCAGCAGTCCCCGGGCCGGGGGGAGGGGGATAAGGAAAGAGACCCAGTACTTC.

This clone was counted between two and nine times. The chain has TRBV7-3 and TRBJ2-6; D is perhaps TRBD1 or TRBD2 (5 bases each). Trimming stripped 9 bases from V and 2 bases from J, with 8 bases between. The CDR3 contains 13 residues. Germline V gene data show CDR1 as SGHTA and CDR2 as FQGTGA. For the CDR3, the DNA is TGTGCCAGTGGGACCACTGGGGCCAACGTCCTGACTTTC. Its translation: CASGTTGANVLTF.

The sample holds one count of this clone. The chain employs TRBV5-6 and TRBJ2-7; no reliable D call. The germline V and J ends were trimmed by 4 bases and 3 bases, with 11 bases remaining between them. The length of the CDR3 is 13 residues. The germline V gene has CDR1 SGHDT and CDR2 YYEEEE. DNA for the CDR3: TGTGCCAGCAGCCCAATTGCTAGCTACGAGCAGTACTTC. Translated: CASSPIASYEQYF.

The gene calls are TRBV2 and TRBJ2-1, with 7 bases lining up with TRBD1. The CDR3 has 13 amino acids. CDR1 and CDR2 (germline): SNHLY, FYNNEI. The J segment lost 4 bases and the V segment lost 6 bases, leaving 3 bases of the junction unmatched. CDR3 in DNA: TGTGCCAGCAGGAGGGGGCCTTACAATGAGCAGTTCTTC. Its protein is CASRRGPYNEQFF.

The CDR3 coding sequence is TGTGCCAGCAGCCCTTGGACAGGGGGCGACTATGGCTACACCTTC. This encodes CASSPWTGGDYGYTF. This chain links TRBV7-9 with TRBJ1-2; TRBD1 matches 11 bases. Germline trimming cut 5 bases from V and 3 bases from J; bases unmatched to any gene: 5. Germline V gene lookup returns CDR1 SEHNR and CDR2 FQNEAQ (reference sequence). The CDR3 contains 15 residues. Based on the CDR3 plus reference TRBV7-9 and TRBJ1-2, the full variable domain is DTGVSQNPRHKITKRGQNVTFRCDPISEHNRLYWYRQTLGQGPEFLTYFQNEAQLEKSRLLSDRFSAERPKGSFSTLEIQRTEQGDSAMYLCASSPWTGGDYGYTFGSGTRLTVV.

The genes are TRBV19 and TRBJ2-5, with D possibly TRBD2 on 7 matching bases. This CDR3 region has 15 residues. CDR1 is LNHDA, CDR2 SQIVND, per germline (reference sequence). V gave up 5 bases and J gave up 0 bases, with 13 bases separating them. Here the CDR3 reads CASSVGGAYQETQYF. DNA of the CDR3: TGTGCCAGTAGTGTGGGGGGGGCGTACCAAGAGACCCAGTACTTC.

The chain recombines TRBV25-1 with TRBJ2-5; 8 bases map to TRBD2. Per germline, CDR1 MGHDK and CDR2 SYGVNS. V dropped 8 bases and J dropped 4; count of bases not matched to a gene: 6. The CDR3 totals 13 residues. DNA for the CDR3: TGTGCCAGCGGGGGACTAGTGCGAGAGACCCAGTACTTC. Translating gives CASGGLVRETQYF.

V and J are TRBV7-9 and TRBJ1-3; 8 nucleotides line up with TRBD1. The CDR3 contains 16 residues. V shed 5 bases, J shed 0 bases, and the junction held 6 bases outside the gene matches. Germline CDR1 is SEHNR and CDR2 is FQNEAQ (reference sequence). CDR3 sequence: CASSARTGHSGNTIYF. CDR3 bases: TGTGCCAGCAGCGCACGGACAGGGCACTCTGGAAACACCATATATTTT.

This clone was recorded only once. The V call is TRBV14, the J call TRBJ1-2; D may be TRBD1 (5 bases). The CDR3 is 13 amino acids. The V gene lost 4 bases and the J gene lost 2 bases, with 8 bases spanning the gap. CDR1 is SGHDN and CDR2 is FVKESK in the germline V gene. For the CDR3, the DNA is TGTGCCAGCAGCCCGACAGTGAACTATGGCTACACCTTC. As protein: CASSPTVNYGYTF.

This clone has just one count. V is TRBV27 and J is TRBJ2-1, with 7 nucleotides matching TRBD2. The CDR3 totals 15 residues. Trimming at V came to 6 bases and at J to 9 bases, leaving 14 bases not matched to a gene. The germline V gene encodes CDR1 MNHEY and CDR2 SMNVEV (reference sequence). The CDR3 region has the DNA TGTGCCAGCAGCCGAATAGGCGGGAGATGGGGTGAGCAGTTCTTC. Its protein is CASSRIGGRWGEQFF.

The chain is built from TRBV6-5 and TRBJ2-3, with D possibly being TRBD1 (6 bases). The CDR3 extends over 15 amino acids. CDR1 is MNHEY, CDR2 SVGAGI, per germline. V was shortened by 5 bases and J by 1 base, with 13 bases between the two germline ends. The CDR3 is CASSTPPGGTDTQYF. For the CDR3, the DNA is TGTGCCAGCAGTACGCCCCCAGGGGGCACAGATACGCAGTATTTT.

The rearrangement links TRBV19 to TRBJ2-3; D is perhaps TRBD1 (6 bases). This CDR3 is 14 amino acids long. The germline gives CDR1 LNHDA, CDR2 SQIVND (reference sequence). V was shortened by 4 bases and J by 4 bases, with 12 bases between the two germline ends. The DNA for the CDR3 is TGTGCCAGTAGTAACAGGGTATGGGCAGATACGCAGTATTTT. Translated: CASSNRVWADTQYF.

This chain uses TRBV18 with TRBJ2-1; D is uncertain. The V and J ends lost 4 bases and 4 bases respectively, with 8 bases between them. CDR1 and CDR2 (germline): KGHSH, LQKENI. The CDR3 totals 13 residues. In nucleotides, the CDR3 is TGTGCCAGCTCACTTGCGGCGTACAATGAGCAGTTCTTC. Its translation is CASSLAAYNEQFF.

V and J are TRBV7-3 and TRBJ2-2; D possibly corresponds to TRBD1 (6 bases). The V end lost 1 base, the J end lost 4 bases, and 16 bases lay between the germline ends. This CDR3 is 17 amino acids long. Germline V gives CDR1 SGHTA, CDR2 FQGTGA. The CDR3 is CASSLRGAGAGTGELFF. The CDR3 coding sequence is TGTGCCAGCAGCTTAAGGGGTGCAGGGGCTGGCACCGGGGAGCTGTTTTTT.

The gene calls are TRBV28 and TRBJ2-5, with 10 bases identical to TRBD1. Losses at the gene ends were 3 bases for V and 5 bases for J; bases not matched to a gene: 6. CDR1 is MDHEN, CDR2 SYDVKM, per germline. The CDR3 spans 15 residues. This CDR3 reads CASSFLTGGWETQYF. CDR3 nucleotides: TGTGCCAGCAGTTTCCTGACAGGGGGCTGGGAGACCCAGTACTTC.

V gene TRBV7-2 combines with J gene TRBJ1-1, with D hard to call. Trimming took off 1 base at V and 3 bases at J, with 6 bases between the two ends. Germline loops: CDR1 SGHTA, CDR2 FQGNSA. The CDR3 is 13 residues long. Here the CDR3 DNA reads TGTGCCAGCAGCTTAGGAGGAGACACTGAAGCTTTCTTT. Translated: CASSLGGDTEAFF.

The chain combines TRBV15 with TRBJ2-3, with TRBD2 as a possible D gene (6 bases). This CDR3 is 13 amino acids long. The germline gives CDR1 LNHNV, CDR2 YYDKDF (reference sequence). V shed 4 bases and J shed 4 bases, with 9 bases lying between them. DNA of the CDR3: TGTGCCACCAGCACCGGGAGCCCAGATACGCAGTATTTT. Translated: CATSTGSPDTQYF.

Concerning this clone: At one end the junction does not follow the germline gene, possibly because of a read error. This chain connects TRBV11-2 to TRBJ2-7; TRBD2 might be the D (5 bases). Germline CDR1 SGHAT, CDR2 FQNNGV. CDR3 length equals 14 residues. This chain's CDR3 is CASSSPGLSNEQYF. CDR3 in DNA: TGTGCCAGCAGCTCCCCAGGACTCTCCAACGAGCAGTACTTC.

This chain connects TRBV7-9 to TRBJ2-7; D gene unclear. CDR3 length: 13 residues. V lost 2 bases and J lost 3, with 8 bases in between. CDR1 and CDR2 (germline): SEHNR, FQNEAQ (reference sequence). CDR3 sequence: CASSLSSSYEQYF. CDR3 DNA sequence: TGTGCCAGCAGCTTAAGTAGCAGCTACGAGCAGTACTTC. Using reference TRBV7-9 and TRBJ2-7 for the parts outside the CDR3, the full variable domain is DTGVSQNPRHKITKRGQNVTFRCDPISEHNRLYWYRQTLGQGPEFLTYFQNEAQLEKSRLLSDRFSAERPKGSFSTLEIQRTEQGDSAMYLCASSLSSSYEQYFGPGTRLTVT.

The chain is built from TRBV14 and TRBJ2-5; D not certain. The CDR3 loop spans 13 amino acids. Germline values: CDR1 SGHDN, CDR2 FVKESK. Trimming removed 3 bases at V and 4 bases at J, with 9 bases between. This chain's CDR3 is CASSQGYTETQYF. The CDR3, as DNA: TGTGCCAGCAGCCAGGGGTACACAGAGACCCAGTACTTC.

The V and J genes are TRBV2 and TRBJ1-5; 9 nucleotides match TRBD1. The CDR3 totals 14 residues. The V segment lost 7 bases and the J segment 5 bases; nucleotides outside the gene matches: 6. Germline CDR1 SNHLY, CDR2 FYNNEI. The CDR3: CASTGTGMYQPQHF. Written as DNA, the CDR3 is TGTGCCAGCACCGGGACAGGGATGTATCAGCCCCAGCATTTT.